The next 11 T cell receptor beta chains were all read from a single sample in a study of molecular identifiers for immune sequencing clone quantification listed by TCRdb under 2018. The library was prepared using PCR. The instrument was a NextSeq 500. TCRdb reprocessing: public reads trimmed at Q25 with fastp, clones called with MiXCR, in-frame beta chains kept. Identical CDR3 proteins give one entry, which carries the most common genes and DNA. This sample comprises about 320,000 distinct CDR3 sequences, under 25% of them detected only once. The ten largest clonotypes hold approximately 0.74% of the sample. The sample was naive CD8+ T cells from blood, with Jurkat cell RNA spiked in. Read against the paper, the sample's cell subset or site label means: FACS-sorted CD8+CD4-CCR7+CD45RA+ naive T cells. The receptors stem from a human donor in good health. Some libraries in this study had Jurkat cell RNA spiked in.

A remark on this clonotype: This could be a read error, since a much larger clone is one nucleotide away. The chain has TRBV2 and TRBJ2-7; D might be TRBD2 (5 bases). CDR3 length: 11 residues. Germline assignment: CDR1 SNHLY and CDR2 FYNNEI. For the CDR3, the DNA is TGTGCCAGCCTAATCGGGGTCGAGCAGAACTTC. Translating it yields CASLIGVEQNF.

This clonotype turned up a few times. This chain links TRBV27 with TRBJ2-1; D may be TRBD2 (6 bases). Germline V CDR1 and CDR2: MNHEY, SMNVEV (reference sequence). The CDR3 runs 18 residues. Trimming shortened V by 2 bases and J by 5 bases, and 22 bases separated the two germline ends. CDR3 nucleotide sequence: TGTGCCAGCAGTTTACTCGGTCGGGGGAGAACCTTAAACAATGAGCAGTTCTTC. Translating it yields CASSLLGRGRTLNNEQFF.

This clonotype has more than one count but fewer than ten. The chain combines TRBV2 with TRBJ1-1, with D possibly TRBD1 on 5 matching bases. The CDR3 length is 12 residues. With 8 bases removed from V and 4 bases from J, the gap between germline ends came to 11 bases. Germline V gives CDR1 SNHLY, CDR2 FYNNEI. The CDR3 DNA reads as TGTGCCAGCCTTAGGGGTGGCACTGAAGCTTTCTTT. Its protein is CASLRGGTEAFF.

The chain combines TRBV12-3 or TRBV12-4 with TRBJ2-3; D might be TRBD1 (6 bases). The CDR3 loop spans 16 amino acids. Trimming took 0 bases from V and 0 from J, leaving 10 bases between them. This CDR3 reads CASSLAFQGSTDTQYF. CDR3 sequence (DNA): TGTGCCAGCAGTTTAGCGTTCCAGGGGAGCACAGATACGCAGTATTTT.

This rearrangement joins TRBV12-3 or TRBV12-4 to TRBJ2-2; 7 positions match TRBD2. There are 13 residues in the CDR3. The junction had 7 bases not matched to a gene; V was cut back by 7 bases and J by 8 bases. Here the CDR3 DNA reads TGTGCCAGCACCGGACTAGTGATGGGGGAGCTGTTTTTT. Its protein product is CASTGLVMGELFF.

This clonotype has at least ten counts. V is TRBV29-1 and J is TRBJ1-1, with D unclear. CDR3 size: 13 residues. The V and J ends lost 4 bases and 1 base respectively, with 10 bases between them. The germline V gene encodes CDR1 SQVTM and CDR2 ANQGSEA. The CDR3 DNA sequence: TGCAGCGTTGTCCCCTGGACGAACACTGAAGCTTTCTTT. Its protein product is CSVVPWTNTEAFF.

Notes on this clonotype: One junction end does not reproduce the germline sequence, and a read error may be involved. The DNA of the CDR3 is TGTGCCGGCAGCACCGACAGAAGCTACGAGCGGTACTTC. It encodes CAGSTDRSYERYF. The chain has TRBV14 and TRBJ2-7; TRBD1 might be the D (5 bases). CDR1 and CDR2 from the germline V gene are SGHDN and FVKESK. The length of the CDR3 is 13 residues.

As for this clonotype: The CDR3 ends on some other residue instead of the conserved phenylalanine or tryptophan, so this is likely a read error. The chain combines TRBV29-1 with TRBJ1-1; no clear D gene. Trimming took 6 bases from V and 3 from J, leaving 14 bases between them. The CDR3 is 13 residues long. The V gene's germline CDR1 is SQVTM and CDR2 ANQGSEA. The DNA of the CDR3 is TGCAGCGTCGAGACTGGGGAGGACACTGAAGCTTTCTTA. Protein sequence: CSVETGEDTEAFL.

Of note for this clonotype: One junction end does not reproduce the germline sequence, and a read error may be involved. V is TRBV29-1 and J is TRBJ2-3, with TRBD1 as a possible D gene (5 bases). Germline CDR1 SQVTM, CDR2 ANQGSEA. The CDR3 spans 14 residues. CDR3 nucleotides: TGCAGCGTTGAAGACGCGCAGGGTCTAGATACGCTGTATTTT. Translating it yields CSVEDAQGLDTLYF.

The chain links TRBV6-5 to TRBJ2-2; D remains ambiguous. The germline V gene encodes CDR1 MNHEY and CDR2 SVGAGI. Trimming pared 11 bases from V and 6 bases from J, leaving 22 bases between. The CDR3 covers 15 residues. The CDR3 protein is CACNPVPVRSGELFF. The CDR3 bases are TGTGCCTGCAACCCCGTACCCGTAAGGTCCGGGGAGCTGTTTTTT.

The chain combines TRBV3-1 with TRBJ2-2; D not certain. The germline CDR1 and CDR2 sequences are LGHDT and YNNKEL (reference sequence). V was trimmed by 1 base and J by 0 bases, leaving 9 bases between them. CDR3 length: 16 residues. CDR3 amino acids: CASSQAGLANTGELFF. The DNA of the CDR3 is TGTGCCAGCAGCCAAGCTGGTCTCGCGAACACCGGGGAGCTGTTTTTT.